The entry below gives a single T cell receptor (beta chain) sequence along with its context. The target of this receptor is not known. It has no much larger one-base neighbor in the sample; base qualities were not kept. TCRbeta CDR3 regions were amplified from genomic DNA using the immunoSEQ Assay, a bias-controlled multiplex PCR. As for the original processing: Nucleated cell counts per sample were estimated from amplification of reference gene primers within the assay. To quantify the absolute abundance of each unique TCRbeta CDR3 rearrangement, sequence reads were collapsed and filtered. For each sample, productive Simpson clonality was calculated by taking the square root of Simpson's diversity index across productive rearrangements. Entries here come from immuneACCESS through TCRdb and include only in-frame sequences with V and J called. Some clones fail to appear in such tables; in the studies checked, an unresolved V gene covers under half of the shortfall, and the cause of the remainder is unknown. V, J and clone size were drawn from that table, and D and trimming were deduced from the DNA. For this sample the table gives about 480,000 clones, of which approximately 89% were detected only once. The biggest ten clones account for about 1% of the sample.

The sample originates from a study of blood T cell repertoires in COVID-19 (dated by TCRdb to 2020 to 2021). Notes on the research overall: The collaborator samples originated in the United States, Italy and Spain and spanned the acute and convalescent phases of COVID-19. The repertoires were released in a freely available public database intended as a resource for research on the immune response to SARS-CoV-2. Samples came from the ongoing ImmuneRACE study (first 160 participants) plus 1,254 subjects from 6 global collaborators. The prospective study material was composed of cDNA or gDNA derived from T cells, B-cell-depleted T cells, or PBMCs. Subjects who had been exposed to COVID-19, were actively infected with it, or had recovered from it provided the deeply sampled blood TCRbeta repertoires that made up the dataset. The sample metadata nearly always contained a de-identified subject ID, COVID-19 status, age in years and sex. HLA class I and class II types, where available, came from metadata supplied by the sample provider rather than from assay-based typing. Findings and caveats that apply to the study as a whole: How much clinical and demographic metadata was included differed by source and by participant, and the metadata was provided uncurated.

One collaborating source in Seattle enrolled patients while the patients were actively infected and followed the patients over time throughout the course of disease. Each collaborating institution followed its own protocols to collect whole blood in K2EDTA tubes. For TCRbeta analysis, collaborator samples were shipped as frozen whole blood, as isolated PBMCs, or as DNA extracted from either sample type. The CDR3 has 15 amino acids, counting the end cysteine and phenylalanine. Only the CDR3 DNA stays, 45 bases, in frame from base 1. CDR1 and CDR2 (MRHNA, SNTAGT) derive from the germline V gene. Deletion took 4 bases off V and 6 bases off J, with a span of 19 bases between the germline ends.

The sequence derives from a man younger than 35 with COVID-19, enrolled during active disease. The sample comprised peripheral blood. The V gene is TRBV6-4 and the J gene is TRBJ2-7; there is no confident call for the D gene. The CDR3 corresponds to CASSAFSGSIGEQYF. The DNA sequence follows: TGTGCCAGCAGTGCCTTCTCAGGATCGATTGGCGAGCAGTACTTC.